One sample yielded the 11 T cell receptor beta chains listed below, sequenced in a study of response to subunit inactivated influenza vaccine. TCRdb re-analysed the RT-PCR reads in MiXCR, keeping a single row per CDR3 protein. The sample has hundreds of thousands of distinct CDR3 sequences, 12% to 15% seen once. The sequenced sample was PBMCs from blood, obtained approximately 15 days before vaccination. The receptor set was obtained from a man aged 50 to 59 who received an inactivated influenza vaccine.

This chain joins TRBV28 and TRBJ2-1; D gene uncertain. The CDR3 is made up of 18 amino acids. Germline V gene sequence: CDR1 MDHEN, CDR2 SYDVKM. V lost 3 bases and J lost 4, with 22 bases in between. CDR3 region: CASSFLYSGRRVYNEQFF. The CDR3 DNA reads TGTGCCAGCAGTTTTTTATACTCGGGCAGACGCGTTTACAATGAGCAGTTCTTC.

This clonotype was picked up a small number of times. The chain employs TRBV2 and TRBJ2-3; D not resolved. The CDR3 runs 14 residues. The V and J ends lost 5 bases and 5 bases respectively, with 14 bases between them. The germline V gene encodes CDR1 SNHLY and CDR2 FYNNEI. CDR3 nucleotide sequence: TGTGCCAGCAGTCCTAATGCGATGCTAGATACGCAGTATTTT. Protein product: CASSPNAMLDTQYF.

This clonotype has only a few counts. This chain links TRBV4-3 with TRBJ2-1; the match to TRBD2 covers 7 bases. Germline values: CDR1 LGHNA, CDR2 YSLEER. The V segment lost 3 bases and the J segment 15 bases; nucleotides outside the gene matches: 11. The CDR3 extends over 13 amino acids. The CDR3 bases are TGCGCCAGCAGCCAGTTCCCGGGACTAAGTCGGTTCTTC. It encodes CASSQFPGLSRFF.

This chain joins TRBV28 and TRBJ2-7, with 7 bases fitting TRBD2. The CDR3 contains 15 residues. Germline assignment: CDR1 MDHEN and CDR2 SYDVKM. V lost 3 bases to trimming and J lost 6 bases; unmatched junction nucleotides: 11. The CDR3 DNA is TGTGCCAGCAGTTTTGGGTTAGCGGGCACGGTCGAGCAGTACTTC. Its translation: CASSFGLAGTVEQYF. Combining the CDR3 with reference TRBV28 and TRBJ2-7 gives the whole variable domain DVKVTQSSRYLVKRTGEKVFLECVQDMDHENMFWYRQDPGLGLRLIYFSYDVKMKEKGDIPEGYSVSREKKERFSLILESASTNQTSMYLCASSFGLAGTVEQYFGPGTRLTVT.

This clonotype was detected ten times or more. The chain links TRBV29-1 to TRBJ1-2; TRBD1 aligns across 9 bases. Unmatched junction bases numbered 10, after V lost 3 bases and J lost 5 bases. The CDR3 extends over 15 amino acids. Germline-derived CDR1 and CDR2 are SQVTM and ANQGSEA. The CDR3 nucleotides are TGCAGCGTTGAGGATAGTTACGGACAGGGGTATGGCTACACCTTC. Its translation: CSVEDSYGQGYGYTF.

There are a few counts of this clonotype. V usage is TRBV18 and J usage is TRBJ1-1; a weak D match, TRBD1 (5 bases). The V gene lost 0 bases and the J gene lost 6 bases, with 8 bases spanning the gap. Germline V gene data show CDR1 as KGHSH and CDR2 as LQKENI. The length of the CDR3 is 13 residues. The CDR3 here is CASSPPQGPEAFF. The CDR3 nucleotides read TGTGCCAGCTCACCACCGCAGGGCCCTGAAGCTTTCTTT.

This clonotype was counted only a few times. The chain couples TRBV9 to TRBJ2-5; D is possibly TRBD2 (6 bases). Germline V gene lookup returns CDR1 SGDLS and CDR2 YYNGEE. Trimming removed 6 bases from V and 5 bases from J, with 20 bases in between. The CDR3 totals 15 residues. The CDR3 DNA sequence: TGTGCCAGCACCCCGTCCTTGGGAGGTCGGGAGACCCAGTACTTC. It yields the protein CASTPSLGGRETQYF.

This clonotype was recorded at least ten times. The CDR3 coding sequence is TGCGCCAGCAGCACCGGGACTAGCGGGGGGGCGGATACGCAGTATTTT. Translated: CASSTGTSGGADTQYF. The V call is TRBV5-1, the J call TRBJ2-3; TRBD2 agrees at 16 bases. The CDR3 has 16 amino acids. From germline, CDR1 is SGHRS and CDR2 YFSETQ. The V segment lost 4 bases and the J segment 6 bases; nucleotides outside the gene matches: 5.

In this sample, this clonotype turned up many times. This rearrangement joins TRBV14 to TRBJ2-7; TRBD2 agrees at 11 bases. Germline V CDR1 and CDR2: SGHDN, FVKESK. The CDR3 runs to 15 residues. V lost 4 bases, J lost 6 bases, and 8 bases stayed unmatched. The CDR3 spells CASSLSGTSGSEQYF. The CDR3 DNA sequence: TGTGCCAGCAGCCTATCCGGGACTAGCGGATCCGAGCAGTACTTC.

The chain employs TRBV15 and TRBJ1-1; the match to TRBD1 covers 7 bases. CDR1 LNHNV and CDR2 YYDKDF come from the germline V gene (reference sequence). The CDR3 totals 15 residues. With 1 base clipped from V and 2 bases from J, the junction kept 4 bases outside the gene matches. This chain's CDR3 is CATSRGGTANTEAFF. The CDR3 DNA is TGTGCCACCAGCAGAGGGGGGACAGCTAACACTGAAGCTTTCTTT.

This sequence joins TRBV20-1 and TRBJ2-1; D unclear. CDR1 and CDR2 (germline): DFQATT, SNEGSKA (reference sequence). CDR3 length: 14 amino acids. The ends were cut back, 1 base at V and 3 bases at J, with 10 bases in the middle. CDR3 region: CSARVLGIYNEQFF. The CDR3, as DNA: TGCAGTGCTAGAGTGTTGGGGATCTACAATGAGCAGTTCTTC.